One and the same sample provided the 9 T cell receptor beta chains below, sequenced in a study of cytomegalovirus exposure and HLA in healthy donors. Primers included in the PCR were 60 Vbeta and 13 Jbeta primers. TCRdb keeps only in-frame clones here, not all; method: immunoSEQ multiplex PCR. The repertoire consists of approximately 100,000 clones, with around 82% occurring once and the leading ten covering approximately 3.6%. The sequenced material came from PBMCs. The receptors originated from a woman aged 50 to 60 in good health and CMV-seropositive.

The chain uses TRBV7-9 and TRBJ2-2; D is unclear. The CDR3 sequence is 12 residues long. V was cut by 8 bases and J by 2 bases, with 6 bases left in between. Germline CDR1 reads SEHNR; CDR2 reads FQNEAQ (reference sequence). The CDR3, as DNA: TGTGCCAGCGTAGTAAACACCGGGGAGCTGTTTTTT. It is translated as CASVVNTGELFF.

The rearrangement links TRBV5-1 to TRBJ1-4; 8 bases line up with TRBD1. The CDR3 runs 15 residues. The J segment lost 7 bases and the V segment lost 5 bases, leaving 10 bases of the junction unmatched. CDR1 SGHRS and CDR2 YFSETQ come from the germline V gene. In nucleotides, the CDR3 is TGCGCCAGCAGAACGACAGGGGATCGTGGTGAAAAACTGTTTTTT. It is translated as CASRTTGDRGEKLFF.

This clone was recorded only once. The rearrangement uses TRBV6-6 and TRBJ1-4; possibly TRBD1 for D (5 bases). V lost 3 bases to trimming and J lost 6 bases, with 14 bases between them. CDR3 length: 15 amino acids. The germline V gene has CDR1 MNHNY and CDR2 SVGAGI (reference sequence). The chain's CDR3 is CASSYRGLEDEKLFF. CDR3 nucleotide sequence: TGTGCCAGCAGTTATAGGGGACTTGAAGATGAAAAACTGTTTTTT.

V and J are TRBV5-1 and TRBJ2-3, with no clear D. The CDR3 totals 11 residues. Trimming left V 4 bases short and J 9 bases short, with 9 bases between. Germline values: CDR1 SGHRS, CDR2 YFSETQ. The CDR3 spells CASSDDTTQYF. The CDR3 coding sequence is TGCGCCAGCAGCGATGACACAACGCAGTATTTT.

V usage is TRBV9 and J usage is TRBJ2-5; D uncertain. Trimming pared 0 bases from V and 2 bases from J, leaving 8 bases between. The CDR3 length is 14 residues. CDR1 is SGDLS and CDR2 is YYNGEE in the germline V gene. In DNA, the CDR3 is TGTGCCAGCAGCGTAGGGCCAGAACAAGAGACCCAGTACTTC. Translated, it gives CASSVGPEQETQYF.

CDR3 nucleotides: TGTGCCAGCAGCTTTTTAAGTCCGATATCGGGGTGTTACTTC. This gives the protein CASSFLSPISGCYF. V is TRBV11-2 and J is TRBJ2-5, with D perhaps matching TRBD2 (5 bases). The V gene lost 3 bases and the J gene lost 14 bases, with 22 bases spanning the gap. Germline values: CDR1 SGHAT, CDR2 FQNNGV. The CDR3 consists of 14 residues.

The V call is TRBV9, the J call TRBJ2-3; 12 nucleotides line up with TRBD2. The V segment lost 6 bases and the J segment 4 bases; nucleotides outside the gene matches: 9. This CDR3 spans 16 amino acids. Germline assignment: CDR1 SGDLS and CDR2 YYNGEE. The DNA for the CDR3 is TGTGCCAGCAAAAGATCTAGCGGGGGGGCCGCAGATACGCAGTATTTT. This translates into CASKRSSGGAADTQYF.

This clone was counted between two and nine times. The rearrangement joins TRBV25-1 to TRBJ2-3; 9 bases line up with TRBD2. The CDR3 is made up of 15 amino acids. The junction had 9 bases not matched to a gene; V was cut back by 6 bases and J by 5 bases. Looked up from germline, CDR1 is MGHDK and CDR2 is SYGVNS. This CDR3 is CASRLLAGVKDTQYF. CDR3 nucleotides: TGTGCCAGCAGGCTCTTAGCGGGAGTTAAAGATACGCAGTATTTT.

The J gene is TRBJ2-7, the V gene TRBV4-2; 10 bases line up with TRBD2. The germline gives CDR1 LGHNA, CDR2 YNFKEQ. V dropped 1 base and J dropped 5; count of bases not matched to a gene: 11. The CDR3 length is 17 residues. The CDR3 sequence is CASSQASALAGANEQYF. The CDR3 DNA is TGTGCCAGCAGCCAAGCCAGTGCCCTAGCGGGAGCGAACGAGCAGTACTTC.